Listed below are T cell receptor beta chains from one sample, sequenced in a study of PD-1 blockade in classical Hodgkin lymphoma. The protocol was immunoSEQ multiplex PCR, while the TCRdb copy is restricted to in-frame clones and leaves out a portion. Here the sample spans nearly 25,000 clones, around 83% being singletons. This sample comprised CD4+ T cells from blood, obtained at baseline. These receptors were collected from a human donor with classical Hodgkin lymphoma. Each CDR3 is given with its conserved first and last residue.

TRBV14,13,TRBJ1-1,CASSQDWNTEAFF
TRBV5-3,20,TRBJ2-4,CARSLEHGLAGAEAKNIQYF
TRBV7-8,12,TRBJ2-7,CASSSDSREQYF
TRBV5-6,13,TRBJ2-7,CASSGGNPYEQYF
TRBV7-9,15,TRBJ1-6,CASSLDASHYSPLHF
TRBV4-1,13,TRBJ2-1,CASSSDYKYEQFF
TRBV5-1,15,TRBJ1-1,CASSLGVTADTEAFF
TRBV28,11,TRBJ1-1,CASTLRERAFF
TRBV5-5,11,TRBJ1-2,CASSPGGDYTF
TRBV28,15,TRBJ2-7,CASSLPGSLSHEQYF
TRBV5-1,15,TRBJ2-3,CASRLGGLDTDTQYF
TRBV14,15,TRBJ1-1,CASSQAGRPGSEAFF
TRBV6-6,15,TRBJ1-1,CASSYPRGRNTEAFF
TRBV12-5,14,TRBJ2-2,CASGLSGGAGELFF
TRBV7-9,14,TRBJ2-7,CASSSLTSSYEQYF
TRBV2,16,TRBJ2-2,CASRRQGFESAGELFF
TRBV7-7,15,TRBJ2-3,CASSRTRGLGDTQYF
TRBV19,15,TRBJ1-4,CASTPPGPRGEKLFF
TRBV19,13,TRBJ1-2,CASTRSRTYGYTF
TRBV27,16,TRBJ1-6,CASSGDAGQGGSPLHF
TRBV2,18,TRBJ2-3,CASSEALVSGGVTDTQYF
TRBV4-2,18,TRBJ2-7,CASSREVWASGDSYEQYF
TRBV2,16,TRBJ1-2,CASSEGRDTFLGRYTF
TRBV12-5,16,TRBJ2-3,CASGLITSGVPDTQYF
TRBV12-5,13,TRBJ1-1,CASGQRDATEAFF
TRBV30,14,TRBJ2-7,CAWSLDGGSYEQYF
TRBV5-1,15,TRBJ2-7,CASSFGGPSSYEQYF
TRBV10-3,11,TRBJ2-2,CASGGAGELFF
TRBV7-9,19,TRBJ2-1,CASSLMWAGLAGTRGEQFF
TRBV6-1,13,TRBJ2-5,CASSEVGGETQYF
TRBV2,13,TRBJ1-5,CASSRRENQPQHF
TRBV7-9,13,TRBJ1-2,CASSGQGLYGYTF
TRBV7-2,15,TRBJ1-1,CASRKRQGGNTEAFF
TRBV11-3,13,TRBJ1-1,CASSRTGVAEAFF
TRBV19,12,TRBJ2-5,CASSRGQETQYF
TRBV28,15,TRBJ1-4,CASSGQGARREKLFF
TRBV18,17,TRBJ2-5,CASSPRRWGGAEETQYF
TRBV7-9,15,TRBJ1-1,CASSWTGGTGTEAFF
TRBV19,15,TRBJ2-5,CASRQTGEGRETQYF
TRBV9,14,TRBJ2-7,CASSPRGADYEQYF
TRBV29-1,12,TRBJ1-3,CSVTTPGNTIYF
TRBV18,12,TRBJ2-7,CASSLSGEEQYF
TRBV28,13,TRBJ1-2,CASSLGQNYGYTF
TRBV10-2,15,TRBJ1-2,CASSERADPNYGYTF
TRBV27,13,TRBJ2-7,CASSTGDAYEQYF
TRBV7-2,14,TRBJ2-7,CASSTQAGDYEQYF
TRBV29-1,12,TRBJ1-2,CSVEEGQNGYTF
TRBV7-2,15,TRBJ2-1,CASSLGRGAYNEQFF
TRBV7-9,13,TRBJ2-1,CASSLVADNEQFF
TRBV18,13,TRBJ1-5,CASSPGGNQPQHF
TRBV7-7,15,TRBJ2-2,CASSLVGDETGELFF
TRBV5-1,14,TRBJ2-2,CASSLWINTGELFF
TRBV5-6,14,TRBJ1-2,CASSLNLQGIGYTF
TRBV4-2,17,TRBJ2-1,CASSQEVARGSYNEQFF
TRBV28,15,TRBJ1-5,CASSKLGGDRQPQHF
TRBV18,17,TRBJ2-1,CASSPLTSGLTYNEQFF
TRBV4-3,14,TRBJ1-1,CASSQEEGATEAFF
TRBV2,16,TRBJ2-5,CASSLQGGGYQETQYF
TRBV7-3,16,TRBJ2-2,CASSLNQGGSTGELFF
TRBV5-1,16,TRBJ2-3,CASSSPQITSTDTQYF